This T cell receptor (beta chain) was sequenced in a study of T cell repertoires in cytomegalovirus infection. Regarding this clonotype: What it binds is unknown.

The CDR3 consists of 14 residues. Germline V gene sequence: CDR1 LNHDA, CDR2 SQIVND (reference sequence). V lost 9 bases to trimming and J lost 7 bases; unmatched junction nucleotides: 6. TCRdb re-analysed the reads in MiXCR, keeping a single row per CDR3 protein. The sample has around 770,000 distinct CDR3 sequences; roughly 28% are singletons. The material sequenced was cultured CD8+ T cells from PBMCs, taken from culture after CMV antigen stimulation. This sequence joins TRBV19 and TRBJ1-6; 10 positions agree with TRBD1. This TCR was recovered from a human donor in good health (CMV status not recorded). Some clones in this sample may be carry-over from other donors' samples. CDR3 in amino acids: CASFGQGVNSPLHF. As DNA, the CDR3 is TGTGCCAGCTTCGGACAGGGGGTAAATTCACCCCTCCACTTT.